What follows is one T cell receptor (beta chain) and its context. Its antigen is currently unknown. The data were obtained in a study of CD8+ T cells in alopecia areata. Study results and limitations: Compared with normal scalp, lesional scalp had higher clonality and more expanded CD8+ clones. Scalp clonality decreased significantly with tofacitinib, and so did expanded CD8+ clones among the top 100. Any link of baseline CD8+ expansion to response, resting on one nonresponder, remains uncertain.

The ends were cut back, 8 bases at V and 6 bases at J, with 10 bases in the middle. Germline V CDR1 and CDR2: SEHNR, FQNEAQ (reference sequence). There are 11 residues in the CDR3. Once RNA had been extracted, it was reverse transcribed into cDNA to act as the sequencing template. TCRdb keeps only in-frame clones here, not all; method: immunoSEQ multiplex PCR. The table shows about 180,000 clones, with 53% occurring only once. This sample's treatment: oral pan-JAK inhibitor, 5-10 mg twice daily. Alopecia areata patients provided lesional scalp punch biopsies and peripheral blood, both collected for the study.

The sample in question was CD8+ T cells sorted from blood, obtained at week 24, from a patient treated with tofacitinib. V usage is TRBV7-9 and J usage is TRBJ1-2; TRBD1 is a possible D gene (5 bases). The TCR comes from a human donor with alopecia areata. This chain's CDR3 is CASSQDNGYTF. Here the CDR3 DNA reads TGTGCCAGCTCCCAGGACAATGGCTACACCTTC.